This T cell receptor beta chain came from a study of blood T cell repertoires in COVID-19. Under the authors' procedure: Using reference gene primer amplification, nucleated cell counts were estimated. Measured with immunoSEQ multiplex PCR; TCRdb has only the in-frame clones, and not every one. From that table come the V and J calls and clone size; the DNA was used to work out D and trimming. Of tens of thousands of clones listed, more than 65% were seen once; the top ten hold roughly 22%. Per germline, CDR1 SNHLY and CDR2 FYNNEI. V shed 6 bases and J 0 bases; nucleotides not matched to a gene: 11. The CDR3 spans 17 residues. This clone was observed a handful of times.

This TCR was recovered from a woman at least 80 years old with active or convalescent COVID-19. The sample was peripheral blood. The chain links TRBV2 to TRBJ1-1; 9 bases match TRBD1. As DNA, the CDR3 is TGTGCCAGCAGCCCAATGGACAGGGGAGAGGTGAACACTGAAGCTTTCTTT. As protein: CASSPMDRGEVNTEAFF.